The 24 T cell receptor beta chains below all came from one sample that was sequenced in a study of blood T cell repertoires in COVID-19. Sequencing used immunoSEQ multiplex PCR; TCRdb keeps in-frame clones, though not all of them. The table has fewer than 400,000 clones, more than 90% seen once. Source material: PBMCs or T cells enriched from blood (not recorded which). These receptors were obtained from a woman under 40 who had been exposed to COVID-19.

CDR3 residues: CASSDSAPRGRGANYGYTF. The CDR3 region has the DNA TGTGCCAGCAGTGACTCTGCCCCCCGGGGCAGGGGCGCGAACTATGGCTACACCTTC. The V and J genes are TRBV6-4 and TRBJ1-2, with a tentative D call TRBD1 (6 bases). The germline CDR1 and CDR2 sequences are MRHNA and SNTAGT. V lost 0 bases to trimming and J lost 2 bases, with 22 bases between them. The CDR3 runs 19 residues.

CDR3 bases: TGTGCCAGTAGTATAAGGAAGGGGACAGACAATGAGCAGTTCTTC. Its protein is CASSIRKGTDNEQFF. This sequence joins TRBV19 and TRBJ2-1; TRBD1 matches at 7 bases. The CDR3 length is 15 residues. Per germline, CDR1 LNHDA and CDR2 SQIVND (reference sequence). Trimming removed 2 bases from V and 5 bases from J; junction bases left unmatched: 6.

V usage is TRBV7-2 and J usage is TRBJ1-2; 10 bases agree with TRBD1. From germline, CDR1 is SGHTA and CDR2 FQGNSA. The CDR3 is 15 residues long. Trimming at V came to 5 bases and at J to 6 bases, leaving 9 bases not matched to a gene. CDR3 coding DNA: TGTGCCAGCAGCCCCACGGCGACAGGGGGCAATGGCTACACCTTC. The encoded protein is CASSPTATGGNGYTF. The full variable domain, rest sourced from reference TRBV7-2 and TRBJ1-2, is GAGVSQSPSNKVTEKGKDVELRCDPISGHTALYWYRQSLGQGLEFLIYFQGNSAPDKSGLPSDRFSAERTGGSVSTLTIQRTQQEDSAVYLCASSPTATGGNGYTFGSGTRLTVV.

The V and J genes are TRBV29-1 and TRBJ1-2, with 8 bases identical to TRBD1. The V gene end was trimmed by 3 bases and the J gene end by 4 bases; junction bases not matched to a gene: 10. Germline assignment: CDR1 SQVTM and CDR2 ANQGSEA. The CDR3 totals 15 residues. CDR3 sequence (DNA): TGCAGCGTTGATACTACCGGGACAGGCCTCTATGGCTACACCTTC. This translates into CSVDTTGTGLYGYTF.

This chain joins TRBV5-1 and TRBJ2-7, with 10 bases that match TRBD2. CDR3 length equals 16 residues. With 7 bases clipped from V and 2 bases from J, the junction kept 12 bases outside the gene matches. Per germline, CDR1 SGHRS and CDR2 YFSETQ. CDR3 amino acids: CASRLYSGGSTYEQYF. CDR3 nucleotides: TGCGCCAGCCGACTCTATAGCGGGGGGTCGACCTACGAGCAGTACTTC.

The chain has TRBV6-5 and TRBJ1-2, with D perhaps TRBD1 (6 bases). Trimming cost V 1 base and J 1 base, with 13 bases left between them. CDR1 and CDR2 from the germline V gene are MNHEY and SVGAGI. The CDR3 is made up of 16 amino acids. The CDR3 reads CASSYLQGLGNYGYTF. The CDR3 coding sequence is TGTGCCAGCAGTTACTTACAGGGCCTGGGTAACTATGGCTACACCTTC.

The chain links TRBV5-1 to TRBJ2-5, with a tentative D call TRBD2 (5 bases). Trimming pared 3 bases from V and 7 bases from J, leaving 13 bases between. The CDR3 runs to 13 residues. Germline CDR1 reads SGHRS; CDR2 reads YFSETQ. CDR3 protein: CASSSGYRGTQYF. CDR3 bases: TGCGCCAGCAGCTCTGGTTATCGGGGGACCCAGTACTTC. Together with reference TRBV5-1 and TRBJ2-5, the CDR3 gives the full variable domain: KAGVTQTPRYLIKTRGQQVTLSCSPISGHRSVSWYQQTPGQGLQFLFEYFSETQRNKGNFPGRFSGRQFSNSRSEMNVSTLELGDSALYLCASSSGYRGTQYFGPGTRLLVL.

CDR3 region: CASSFTGRNTEAFF. In DNA form, the CDR3 reads TGCGCCAGCAGCTTTACAGGGAGGAACACTGAAGCTTTCTTT. This chain links TRBV5-1 with TRBJ1-1; D is perhaps TRBD1 (6 bases). Germline assignment: CDR1 SGHRS and CDR2 YFSETQ. V dropped 2 bases and J dropped 1 base, with 9 bases sitting between them. This CDR3 contains 14 residues.

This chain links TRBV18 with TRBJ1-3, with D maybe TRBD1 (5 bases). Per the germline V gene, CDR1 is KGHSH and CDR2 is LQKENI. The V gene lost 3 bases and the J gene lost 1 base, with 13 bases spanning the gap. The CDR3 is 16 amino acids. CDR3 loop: CASSPAGRYSGNTIYF. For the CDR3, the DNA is TGTGCCAGCTCACCGGCAGGGCGTTATTCTGGAAACACCATATATTTT.

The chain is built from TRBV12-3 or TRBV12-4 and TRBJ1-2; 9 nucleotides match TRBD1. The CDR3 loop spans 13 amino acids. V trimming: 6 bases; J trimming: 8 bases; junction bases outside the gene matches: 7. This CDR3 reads CASRKQGAPGYTF. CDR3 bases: TGTGCCAGCAGAAAACAGGGGGCGCCGGGCTACACCTTC.

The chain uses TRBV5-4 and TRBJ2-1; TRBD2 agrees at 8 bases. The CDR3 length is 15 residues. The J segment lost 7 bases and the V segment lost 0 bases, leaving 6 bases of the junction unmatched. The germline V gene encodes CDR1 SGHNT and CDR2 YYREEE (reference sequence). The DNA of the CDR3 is TGTGCCAGCAGCTTGGGCGGGGGGTCCGATAATGAGCAGTTCTTC. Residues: CASSLGGGSDNEQFF.

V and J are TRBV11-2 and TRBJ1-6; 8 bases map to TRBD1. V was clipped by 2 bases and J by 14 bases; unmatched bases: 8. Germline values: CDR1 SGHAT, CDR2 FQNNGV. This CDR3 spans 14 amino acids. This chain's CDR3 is CASSLRQGALALHF. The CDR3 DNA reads TGTGCCAGCAGCTTAAGGCAGGGGGCCCTAGCCCTCCACTTT.

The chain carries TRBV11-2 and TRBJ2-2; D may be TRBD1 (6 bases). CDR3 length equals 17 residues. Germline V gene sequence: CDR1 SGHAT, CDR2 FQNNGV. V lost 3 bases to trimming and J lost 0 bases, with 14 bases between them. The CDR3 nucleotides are TGTGCCAGCAGCTTCCCCCTGGACAGATCGAACACCGGGGAGCTGTTTTTT. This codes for CASSFPLDRSNTGELFF.

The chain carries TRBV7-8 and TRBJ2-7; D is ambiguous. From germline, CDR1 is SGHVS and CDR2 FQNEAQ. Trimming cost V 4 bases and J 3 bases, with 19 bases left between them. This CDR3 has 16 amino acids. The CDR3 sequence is CASSSKPGLSIYEQYF. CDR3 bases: TGTGCCAGCAGCTCGAAACCGGGTCTTTCTATCTACGAGCAGTACTTC.

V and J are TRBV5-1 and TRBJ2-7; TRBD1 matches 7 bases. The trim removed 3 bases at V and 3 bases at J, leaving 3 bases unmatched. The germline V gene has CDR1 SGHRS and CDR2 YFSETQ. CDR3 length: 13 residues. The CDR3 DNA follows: TGCGCCAGCAGCTGGACAGGAGGCTACGAGCAGTACTTC. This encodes CASSWTGGYEQYF.

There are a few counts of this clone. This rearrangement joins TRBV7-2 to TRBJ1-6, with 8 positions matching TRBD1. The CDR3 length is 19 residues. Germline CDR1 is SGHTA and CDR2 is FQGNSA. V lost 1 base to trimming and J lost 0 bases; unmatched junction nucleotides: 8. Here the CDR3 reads CASSLGTGYLSSYNSPLHF. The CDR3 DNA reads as TGTGCCAGCAGCTTAGGGACAGGGTATTTAAGCTCCTATAATTCACCCCTCCACTTT. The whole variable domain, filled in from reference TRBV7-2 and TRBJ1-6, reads GAGVSQSPSNKVTEKGKDVELRCDPISGHTALYWYRQSLGQGLEFLIYFQGNSAPDKSGLPSDRFSAERTGGSVSTLTIQRTQQEDSAVYLCASSLGTGYLSSYNSPLHFGNGTRLTVT.

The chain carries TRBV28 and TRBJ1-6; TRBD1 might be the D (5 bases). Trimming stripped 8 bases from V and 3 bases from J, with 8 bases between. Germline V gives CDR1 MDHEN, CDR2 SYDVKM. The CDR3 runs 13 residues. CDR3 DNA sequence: TGTGCCAGCGACAGCATCTATAATTCACCCCTCCACTTT. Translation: CASDSIYNSPLHF.

The DNA of the CDR3 is TGTGCCAGCTCACCTGGGACAGGAGTTAGCAATCAGCCCCAGCATTTT. This codes for CASSPGTGVSNQPQHF. The chain uses TRBV18 and TRBJ1-5; TRBD1 aligns across 8 bases. The J segment lost 0 bases and the V segment lost 3 bases, leaving 4 bases of the junction unmatched. This CDR3 is built from 16 residues. Germline V gene lookup returns CDR1 KGHSH and CDR2 LQKENI.

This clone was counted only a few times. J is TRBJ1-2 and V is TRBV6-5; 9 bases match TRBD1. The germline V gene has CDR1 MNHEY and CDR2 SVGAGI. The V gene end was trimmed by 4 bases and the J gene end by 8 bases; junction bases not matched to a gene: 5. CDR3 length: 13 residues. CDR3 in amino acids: CASSWTGVGGYTF. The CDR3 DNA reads TGTGCCAGCAGTTGGACAGGGGTGGGAGGCTACACCTTC.

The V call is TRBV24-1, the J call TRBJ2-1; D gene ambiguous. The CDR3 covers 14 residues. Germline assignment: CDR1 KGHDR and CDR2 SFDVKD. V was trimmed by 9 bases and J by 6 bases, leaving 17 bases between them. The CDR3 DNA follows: TGTGCCACCCGGAGCTACCCTTACCGCAATGAGCAGTTCTTC. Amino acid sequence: CATRSYPYRNEQFF.

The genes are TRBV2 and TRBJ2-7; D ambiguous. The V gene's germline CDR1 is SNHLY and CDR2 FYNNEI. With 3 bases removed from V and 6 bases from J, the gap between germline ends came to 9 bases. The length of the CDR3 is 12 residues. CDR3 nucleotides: TGTGCCAGCAGTGATGCCTATTTCGAGCAGTACTTC. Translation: CASSDAYFEQYF.

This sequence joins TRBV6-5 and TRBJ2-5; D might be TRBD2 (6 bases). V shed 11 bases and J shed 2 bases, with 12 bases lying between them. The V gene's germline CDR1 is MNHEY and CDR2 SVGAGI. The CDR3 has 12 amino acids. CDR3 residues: CASGTLQETQYF. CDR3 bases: TGTGCCTCCGGGACTCTTCAAGAGACCCAGTACTTC.

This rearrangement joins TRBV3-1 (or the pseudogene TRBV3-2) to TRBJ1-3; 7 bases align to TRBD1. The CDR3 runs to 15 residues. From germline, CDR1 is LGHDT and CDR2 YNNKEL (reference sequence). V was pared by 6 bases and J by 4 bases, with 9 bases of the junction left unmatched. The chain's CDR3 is CASRLPTGYGNTIYF. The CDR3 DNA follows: TGTGCCAGCAGACTTCCGACAGGGTACGGAAACACCATATATTTT.

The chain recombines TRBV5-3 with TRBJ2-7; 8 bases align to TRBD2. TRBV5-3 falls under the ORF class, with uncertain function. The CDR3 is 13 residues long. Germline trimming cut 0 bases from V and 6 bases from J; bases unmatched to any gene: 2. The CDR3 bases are TGTGCCAGAAGCTTGGCGGGAGGGGGCGAGCAGTACTTC. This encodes CARSLAGGGEQYF.